This T cell receptor (beta chain) was recorded in a study of blood T cell repertoires in COVID-19 (dated by TCRdb to 2020 to 2022). Looking at the study overall: Collaborator samples came from the United States, Italy and Spain and covered acute and convalescent phases of COVID-19. Nearly every sample came with metadata listing a de-identified subject ID, COVID-19 status, age in years and sex. Where HLA class I and class II types were available, the types were taken from metadata supplied by the sample provider, not from assay-based typing. The material from the prospective study consisted of cDNA or gDNA derived from T cells, B-cell-depleted T cells, or PBMCs. The repertoires were released in a freely available public database intended as a resource for research on the immune response to SARS-CoV-2. Deeply sampled blood TCRbeta repertoires from subjects exposed to, actively infected with, or recovered from COVID-19 were included in the dataset. Samples were obtained from the ongoing ImmuneRACE study (first 160 participants) and from over 1,000 subjects provided by 6 global collaborators. Summary of the overall study and its limitations: The quantity of clinical and demographic metadata differed by source and by participant and was supplied without curation.

Counted from cysteine to phenylalanine, this CDR3 has 15 amino acids. Only CDR3 DNA is held: 45 bases, read in frame from base 1. TCRbeta CDR3 regions were amplified from genomic DNA by means of the immunoSEQ Assay, a bias-controlled multiplex PCR. As for the authors' bioinformatics: Nucleated cell counts per sample were estimated from amplification of reference gene primers within the assay. Sequence reads were collapsed and filtered to measure the absolute abundance of every unique TCRbeta CDR3 rearrangement. For each sample, productive Simpson clonality was calculated as the square root of Simpson's diversity index over productive rearrangements. TCRdb's version of the immuneACCESS table is confined to in-frame rearrangements and falls short of the full clone set. An unresolved V gene accounts for under half of the shortfall where checked; the remainder is of unknown origin. Clonal size and the V and J genes are those of that table, whereas D and trimming came from the DNA. Counted in this sample were some 190,000 clones; 84% of them appeared once. The ten top clones hold approximately 5.1% of the sample.

Turning to this clone: Its antigen remains unidentified. One base away there is no much larger clone; base qualities are not given.

Each collaborating institution followed its own protocols to collect whole blood in K2EDTA tubes. For TCRbeta analysis, collaborator samples were shipped as frozen whole blood, as isolated PBMCs, or as DNA extracted from either sample type. What was sequenced was peripheral blood. This TCR was recovered from a woman in her sixties or seventies with active or convalescent COVID-19. Recombination linked TRBV12-2 to TRBJ1-4; TRBD1, the D gene given by the table, was not confirmed from the DNA. TRBV12-2 is noted as a pseudogene. CDR3 region: CASRLRGQGDEKLFF. The sequenced DNA is TGTGCAAGTCGCTTAAGGGGGCAGGGTGATGAAAAACTGTTTTTT.